The clone carrying this T cell receptor (beta chain) was observed a handful of times. Its matching antigen is unknown. Sequencing used immunoSEQ multiplex PCR; TCRdb keeps in-frame clones, though not all of them. Here the sample spans some 140,000 clones, roughly four fifths being singletons. The sample originates from a study of cytomegalovirus exposure and HLA in healthy donors. Study summary: Later analysis reported that the 130 or so validation repertoires shared the platform of the roughly 700 first-cohort repertoires. The study's findings and limits: Most TCR sequences proved rare, with some public TCRs found in many donors. Researchers catalogued 150 or so TCR beta chains as cytomegalovirus-associated. The CMV antigen specificity of a few CMV-associated chains was confirmed through in vitro analysis.

V shed 4 bases and J shed 0 bases, with 19 bases lying between them. The CDR3 consists of 18 residues. The germline CDR1 and CDR2 sequences are MNHNS and SASEGT. The chain has TRBV6-1 and TRBJ1-5; a possible D gene is TRBD1 (5 bases). The source material was PBMCs. This clonotype was obtained from a man aged 30 to 45 in good health and CMV-seropositive. This chain's CDR3 is CASSVQALGRSSNQPQHF. The CDR3 nucleotides read TGTGCCAGCAGTGTACAGGCCCTCGGAAGGAGTAGCAATCAGCCCCAGCATTTT.